This T cell receptor beta chain stems from a study of blood T cell repertoires in COVID-19. V was clipped by 7 bases and J by 4 bases, with 11 bases between them. Germline V gene lookup returns CDR1 WSHSY and CDR2 SAAADI. The CDR3 contains 13 residues. As originally analysed: Reference gene primers were amplified, and this amplification served to estimate nucleated cell counts. Profiling relied on immunoSEQ multiplex PCR, and the TCRdb table lists in-frame clones only, not all of them. V, J and clone size are those of that table, while D and trimming were read from the DNA. The sample lists a few hundred thousand clones, approximately 82% occurring once.

The chain joins TRBV10-2 to TRBJ1-3, with a possible D match to TRBD1 (5 bases). Sequenced sample: PBMCs or T cells enriched from blood (not recorded which). The TCR sequence derives from a man aged 40-49 years who had been exposed to COVID-19. The DNA for the CDR3 is TGCGCCAGCACCCCGACAGCCGGAAACACCATATATTTT. This codes for CASTPTAGNTIYF.